This T cell receptor (beta chain) was found in a study of CXCR3-negative and CXCR3-positive naive CD8 T cells. As regards this clonotype: As yet, its antigen is unknown.

The libraries of TRB cDNA were constructed through 5' RACE using UMI labels. TCRdb re-called the 5' RACE reads and gives one entry per CDR3 protein, without DNA. The table lists over 100,000 distinct CDR3 sequences, with approximately 0.36% in the top ten. Study-level findings and limits: Researchers reported similar TRBV-TRBJ usage in naive CXCR3-negative and CXCR3-positive cells, though memory differed. For CXCR3-positive naive cells, TRB CDR3s were more hydrophobic than those of CXCR3-negative naive cells.

Material for sequencing was naive CXCR3+ CD8+ T cells from blood. Indicated subset: CD45RO-CCR7+CD27+CD95- naive CD8+ T cells expressing CXCR3 (TNR3+). This TCR was recovered from a human donor in good health. Some clones in this sample may be carry-over from other donors' samples.

This chain's CDR3 is CASRQPPYEQYF. The rearrangement links TRBV5-1 to TRBJ2-7; TCRdb names TRBD1, which stays unverified in the absence of DNA. Germline V gene sequence: CDR1 SGHRS, CDR2 YFSETQ. CDR3 length: 12 amino acids.